Below, 25 T cell receptor beta chains from the same sample are listed, as sequenced in a study of shared clonotypes between healthy human individuals. As defined, naive CD8 cells were CD45RO-negative and positively selected for CCR7, with terminally differentiated effector memory CD45RA+ cells excluded. Sequenced by immunoSEQ multiplex PCR; TCRdb stores in-frame clones only, minus some. The sample records millions of clones, 85% to 95% being singletons. The material sequenced was naive CD8+ T cells sorted from blood. The receptor set was obtained from a man between 18 and 35 years old in good health.

The chain combines TRBV7-9 with TRBJ2-1; 9 bases match TRBD1. The CDR3 is made up of 15 amino acids. The V and J ends lost 0 bases and 9 bases, in that order; junction bases with no gene match: 6. Germline V gene lookup returns CDR1 SEHNR and CDR2 FQNEAQ (reference sequence). CDR3 bases: TGTGCCAGCAGCTTAGCGACAGGGGGTATCAGTGAGCAGTTCTTC. It specifies CASSLATGGISEQFF. The full variable domain, its missing parts supplied by reference TRBV7-9 and TRBJ2-1, is DTGVSQNPRHKITKRGQNVTFRCDPISEHNRLYWYRQTLGQGPEFLTYFQNEAQLEKSRLLSDRFSAERPKGSFSTLEIQRTEQGDSAMYLCASSLATGGISEQFFGPGTRLTVL.

The chain is built from TRBV6-1 and TRBJ2-7; weak D call: TRBD1 (6 bases). V shed 2 bases and J shed 5 bases, with 16 bases lying between them. The CDR3 spans 15 residues. Germline loops: CDR1 MNHNS, CDR2 SASEGT. In DNA, the CDR3 is TGTGCCAGCAGTGAACCGCCTGGGGGCTGGGACGAGCAGTACTTC. Residues: CASSEPPGGWDEQYF.

The chain uses TRBV13 and TRBJ1-2, with D maybe TRBD1 (6 bases). Germline CDR1 PRHDT, CDR2 FYEKMQ (reference sequence). The CDR3 covers 14 residues. V was shortened by 4 bases and J by 5 bases, with 14 bases between the two germline ends. The CDR3 nucleotides are TGTGCCAGCAGCTCGTTAACAGGGAGATATGGCTACACCTTC. Translation gives CASSSLTGRYGYTF.

This chain joins TRBV7-6 and TRBJ2-5; tentative D call: TRBD2 (6 bases). V was clipped by 4 bases and J by 0 bases, with 9 bases between them. Germline CDR1 SGHVS, CDR2 FNYEAQ. This CDR3 comprises 14 residues. The CDR3 DNA is TGTGCCAGCAGCTCCTGGGACTACCAAGAGACCCAGTACTTC. Amino acids: CASSSWDYQETQYF.

About this clone: Distinct nucleotide sequences in the sample also encode this CDR3. The rearrangement joins TRBV28 to TRBJ1-2; D is unresolved. The germline V gene encodes CDR1 MDHEN and CDR2 SYDVKM. The CDR3 spans 13 residues. V dropped 6 bases and J dropped 2 bases, with 10 bases sitting between them. CDR3 coding DNA: TGTGCCAGCAGCCCCGGAGGGAACTATGGCTACACCTTC. Amino acid sequence: CASSPGGNYGYTF.

The genes are TRBV19 and TRBJ2-7; 10 nucleotides line up with TRBD1. The CDR3 sequence is 15 residues long. Trimming at V came to 5 bases and at J to 3 bases, leaving 7 bases not matched to a gene. The germline V gene encodes CDR1 LNHDA and CDR2 SQIVND (reference sequence). The CDR3 nucleotides read TGTGCCAGTAGTCCCCGGACAGGGGGATACTACGAGCAGTACTTC. The encoded protein is CASSPRTGGYYEQYF. The entire variable domain, with the rest obtained from reference TRBV19 and TRBJ2-7, is as follows: DGGITQSPKYLFRKEGQNVTLSCEQNLNHDAMYWYRQDPGQGLRLIYYSQIVNDFQKGDIAEGYSVSREKKESFPLTVTSAQKNPTAFYLCASSPRTGGYYEQYFGPGTRLTVT.

This chain joins TRBV15 and TRBJ1-1, with TRBD1 matching over 8 bases. The CDR3 is 14 residues long. The ends lost 5 bases at V and 10 bases at J; junction bases unmatched: 12. Germline CDR1 and CDR2: LNHNV and YYDKDF (reference sequence). The CDR3 coding sequence is TGTGCCACCAGCGGAGGGGACAGGCCTACGCCAGCTTTCTTT. This sequence encodes CATSGGDRPTPAFF.

This rearrangement joins TRBV28 to TRBJ1-4; the D gene is possibly TRBD1 (5 bases). Germline V gene data show CDR1 as MDHEN and CDR2 as SYDVKM. Between the trimmed V and J ends, which lost 6 bases and 4 bases, there was a span of 9 bases. This CDR3 has 13 amino acids. The CDR3: CASRRDSNEKLFF. In nucleotides, the CDR3 is TGTGCCAGCAGACGTGACAGTAATGAAAAACTGTTTTTT.

The chain employs TRBV5-5 and TRBJ2-4, with TRBD1 identical over 7 bases. There are 15 residues in the CDR3. Germline lookup yields CDR1 SGHKS and CDR2 YYEKEE (reference sequence). The V and J ends lost 1 base and 8 bases, in that order; junction bases with no gene match: 9. The CDR3 sequence: CASSLKTGVQDIQYF. The CDR3 DNA follows: TGTGCCAGCAGCTTGAAAACAGGGGTGCAGGACATTCAGTACTTC.

The chain has TRBV4-1 and TRBJ2-3; 9 bases map to TRBD2. In germline, CDR1 is MGHRA, CDR2 YSYEKL. V shed 5 bases and J 2 bases; nucleotides not matched to a gene: 11. The CDR3 has 17 amino acids. The CDR3 spells CASSAHSSGSLTDTQYF. DNA for the CDR3: TGCGCCAGCAGCGCCCACAGTAGCGGGAGTCTCACAGATACGCAGTATTTT.

Worth noting for this clone: Other DNA sequences of this sample code for an identical CDR3. This chain links TRBV14 with TRBJ2-7, with 8 bases fitting TRBD1. The CDR3 has 14 amino acids. CDR1 is SGHDN, CDR2 FVKESK, per germline. J was trimmed by 3 bases and V by 4 bases; bases with no gene match: 5. CDR3 sequence (DNA): TGTGCCAGCAGCCCTGGGACAGGCCACTACGAGCAGTACTTC. It specifies CASSPGTGHYEQYF. Full variable domain (missing parts from reference TRBV14 and TRBJ2-7): EAGVTQFPSHSVIEKGQTVTLRCDPISGHDNLYWYRRVMGKEIKFLLHFVKESKQDESGMPNNRFLAERTGGTYSTLKVQPAELEDSGVYFCASSPGTGHYEQYFGPGTRLTVT.

The chain couples TRBV9 to TRBJ2-2; D is unclear. Trimming removed 4 bases from V and 8 bases from J, with 15 bases in between. The CDR3 covers 14 residues. Germline lookup yields CDR1 SGDLS and CDR2 YYNGEE. Here the CDR3 DNA reads TGTGCCAGCAGCCCTCGGCCGCGGACGGGGGAGCTGTTTTTT. Amino acid sequence: CASSPRPRTGELFF. Full variable domain (remainder filled in from reference TRBV9 and TRBJ2-2): DSGVTQTPKHLITATGQRVTLRCSPRSGDLSVYWYQQSLDQGLQFLIQYYNGEERAKGNILERFSAQQFPDLHSELNLSSLELGDSALYFCASSPRPRTGELFFGEGSRLTVL.

The chain couples TRBV30 to TRBJ2-4; the match to TRBD2 covers 7 bases. With V trimmed by 1 base and J by 6 bases, 3 bases remained unmatched. The length of the CDR3 is 13 residues. The germline V gene encodes CDR1 GTSNPN and CDR2 SVGIG (reference sequence). CDR3 sequence: CAWSGGGPNIQYF. The CDR3 DNA follows: TGTGCCTGGAGTGGGGGAGGGCCAAACATTCAGTACTTC.

This chain connects TRBV4-2 to TRBJ2-7; a possible D gene is TRBD1 (6 bases). The CDR3 has 15 residues. Looked up from germline, CDR1 is LGHNA and CDR2 is YNFKEQ. V dropped 0 bases and J dropped 2 bases, with 11 bases sitting between them. CDR3 DNA sequence: TGTGCCAGCAGCCAAGATCCGGACAGAGCCTACGAGCAGTACTTC. It encodes CASSQDPDRAYEQYF.

The rearrangement joins TRBV6-6 to TRBJ2-2, with a tentative D call TRBD1 (6 bases). This CDR3 comprises 15 residues. V was pared by 1 base and J by 5 bases, with 11 bases between. The germline gives CDR1 MNHNY, CDR2 SVGAGI (reference sequence). This CDR3 is CASSYFQGTTGELFF. The CDR3 DNA follows: TGTGCCAGCAGTTACTTTCAGGGGACAACCGGGGAGCTGTTTTTT.

This chain uses TRBV19 with TRBJ2-3, with TRBD2 matching over 8 bases. CDR3 length: 19 residues. J was trimmed by 4 bases and V by 4 bases; bases with no gene match: 19. Germline V gene sequence: CDR1 LNHDA, CDR2 SQIVND (reference sequence). The CDR3: CASSNTNLREGIWADTQYF. The CDR3 nucleotides read TGTGCCAGTAGTAATACTAACCTTCGGGAGGGAATTTGGGCAGATACGCAGTATTTT. The whole variable domain, filled in from reference TRBV19 and TRBJ2-3, reads DGGITQSPKYLFRKEGQNVTLSCEQNLNHDAMYWYRQDPGQGLRLIYYSQIVNDFQKGDIAEGYSVSREKKESFPLTVTSAQKNPTAFYLCASSNTNLREGIWADTQYFGPGTRLTVL.

The genes are TRBV21-1 and TRBJ2-3; the D segment call TRBD1 is taken from the table without a DNA check. TRBV21-1 is listed as a pseudogene. The CDR3 runs 13 residues. The CDR3 coding sequence is TGTGCCAGAGGACAGGGGGACGCAGATACGCAGTATTTT. This encodes CARGQGDADTQYF.

About this clone: Other DNA variants within this sample encode the same CDR3. The V call is TRBV9, the J call TRBJ2-2, with D possibly matching TRBD1 (6 bases). The V gene's germline CDR1 is SGDLS and CDR2 YYNGEE. V was clipped by 2 bases and J by 6 bases, with 8 bases between them. CDR3 length: 13 residues. In nucleotides, the CDR3 is TGTGCCAGCAGCGTTGAGGGGGCCGGGGAGCTGTTTTTT. Residues: CASSVEGAGELFF.

This clone was seen a single time. This chain links TRBV6-5 with TRBJ1-1; D is possibly TRBD1 (6 bases). The CDR3 consists of 15 residues. CDR1 is MNHEY and CDR2 is SVGAGI in the germline V gene. The V end was cut by 7 bases, the J end by 1 base, with 16 bases between. As DNA, the CDR3 is TGTGCCAGCACCCCGGGGGCAGGGCCGAACACTGAAGCTTTCTTT. Residues: CASTPGAGPNTEAFF.

The chain joins TRBV29-1 to TRBJ1-1, with a tentative D call TRBD1 (6 bases). This CDR3 is built from 15 residues. V was pared by 6 bases and J by 1 base, with 18 bases between. CDR1 is SQVTM, CDR2 ANQGSEA, per germline. The DNA of the CDR3 is TGCAGCGTCCACCACCCAGGGGACCCGAACACTGAAGCTTTCTTT. Amino acid sequence: CSVHHPGDPNTEAFF. Looking up the rest from reference TRBV29-1 and TRBJ1-1 gives the full variable domain: SAVISQKPSRDICQRGTSLTIQCQVDSQVTMMFWYRQQPGQSLTLIATANQGSEATYESGFVIDKFPISRPNLTFSTLTVSNMSPEDSSIYLCSVHHPGDPNTEAFFGQGTRLTVV.

This clone was observed once. V usage is TRBV9 and J usage is TRBJ1-2; no firm D call. Trimming took off 6 bases at V and 5 bases at J, with 14 bases between the two ends. CDR3 length: 13 amino acids. CDR1 is SGDLS, CDR2 YYNGEE, per germline. The CDR3 protein is CASTHSGLYGYTF. Here the CDR3 DNA reads TGTGCCAGCACCCACTCCGGTCTATATGGCTACACCTTC. Full variable domain (rest looked up from reference TRBV9 and TRBJ1-2): DSGVTQTPKHLITATGQRVTLRCSPRSGDLSVYWYQQSLDQGLQFLIQYYNGEERAKGNILERFSAQQFPDLHSELNLSSLELGDSALYFCASTHSGLYGYTFGSGTRLTVV.

The chain carries TRBV14 and TRBJ1-5; a possible D gene is TRBD1 (5 bases). V shed 3 bases and J shed 5 bases, with 11 bases lying between them. This CDR3 is built from 14 residues. Per the germline V gene, CDR1 is SGHDN and CDR2 is FVKESK. The CDR3 loop is CASSQGPADQPQHF. In DNA form, the CDR3 reads TGTGCCAGCAGCCAGGGGCCAGCCGATCAGCCCCAGCATTTT.

This clone was seen just once. The chain joins TRBV28 to TRBJ2-1; TRBD1 aligns across 7 bases. The CDR3 has 12 amino acids. CDR1 and CDR2 (germline): MDHEN, SYDVKM. The trim removed 2 bases at V and 9 bases at J, leaving 1 base unmatched. CDR3 bases: TGTGCCAGCAGTTTAGGACAGGTTGAGCAGTTCTTC. Its translation: CASSLGQVEQFF.

This clone was seen once. The chain recombines TRBV7-6 with TRBJ2-5; weak D call: TRBD2 (5 bases). The CDR3 extends over 17 amino acids. V was pared by 1 base and J by 1 base, with 16 bases between. CDR1 and CDR2 (germline): SGHVS, FNYEAQ. The CDR3 sequence is CASSLGLAAATQETQYF. In DNA, the CDR3 is TGTGCCAGCAGCTTAGGCCTTGCAGCGGCGACCCAAGAGACCCAGTACTTC.

J is TRBJ2-7 and V is TRBV11-1, with TRBD1 as a possible D gene (5 bases). The CDR3 has 13 amino acids. Germline V gives CDR1 SGHAT, CDR2 FQDESV (reference sequence). The V end lost 1 base, the J end lost 2 bases, and 6 bases lay between the germline ends. CDR3 loop: CASSLGTTYEQYF. The DNA for the CDR3 is TGTGCCAGCAGCTTAGGGACAACCTACGAGCAGTACTTC.